This record covers a single TCR beta chain. This specimen comes from a study of blood T cell repertoires in COVID-19. Study-level background: The cDNA or gDNA used as material had been derived from T cells, B-cell-depleted T cells, or PBMCs.

Produced via immunoSEQ multiplex PCR; TCRdb's table is partial and in-frame only. Found here are 70,000 to 80,000 clones, 85% to 90% of them singletons; the top ten hold approximately 35%. This CDR3 is 14 amino acids long. V gave up 6 bases and J gave up 5 bases; unmatched junction bases: 8. CDR1 is MDHEN, CDR2 SYDVKM, per germline. Specimen: peripheral blood. This TCR came from a woman aged 80 or over with active or convalescent COVID-19. The rearrangement joins TRBV28 to TRBJ2-5; TRBD2 matches 8 bases. DNA for the CDR3: TGTGCCAGCAGCCGGGGACTAGATGTGGAGACCCAGTACTTC. Protein product: CASSRGLDVETQYF. The full variable domain, rest sourced from reference TRBV28 and TRBJ2-5, is DVKVTQSSRYLVKRTGEKVFLECVQDMDHENMFWYRQDPGLGLRLIYFSYDVKMKEKGDIPEGYSVSREKKERFSLILESASTNQTSMYLCASSRGLDVETQYFGPGTRLLVL.